This T cell receptor beta chain was obtained from a study of T-cell memory formation after mild COVID-19. Findings and limits, study-wide: The second-wave clones peaking on day 37 were not confirmed as SARS-CoV-2-specific.

TCRdb recomputed calls from the 5' RACE reads with MiXCR, one row per CDR3 protein. The sample shows around 300,000 distinct CDR3 sequences, about 13% of them seen only once. V lost 0 bases and J lost 4, with 4 bases in between. Germline V gene lookup returns CDR1 ENHRY and CDR2 SYGVKD. CDR3 length equals 13 residues. This clonotype was counted only a few times. Its antigen is still unknown. The sequencing sample was made of PBMCs or a T cell subset sorted from them (not recorded which). The chain employs TRBV10-3 and TRBJ2-1; D not certain. The source of this sequence is a man aged 18 to 29 who had mild COVID-19 (a few samples of this study predate the infection). Cell type and time point are not known. The CDR3 reads CAISESGYNEQFF. Here the CDR3 DNA reads TGTGCCATCAGTGAGTCAGGATACAATGAGCAGTTCTTC.